This TCR beta chain was observed in a study of blood T cell repertoires in COVID-19. At the level of the study: T cells, B-cell-depleted T cells, or PBMCs supplied cDNA or gDNA.

In the original analysis: Amplification with reference gene primers provided the estimates of nucleated cell counts. The repertoire was sequenced with immunoSEQ multiplex PCR; TCRdb's copy has only in-frame clones and lacks some. V and J calls and clone size are given by that table; D and trimming were obtained from the DNA. The sample lists about 210,000 clones, roughly 85% occurring once. Participants' own reports of clinical history determined their cohort assignment. CDR1 LNHDA and CDR2 SQIVND come from the germline V gene (reference sequence). This CDR3 contains 15 residues. Trimming took 10 bases from V and 3 from J; bases not matched to a gene: 11.

This chain connects TRBV19 to TRBJ2-7; 11 bases are shared with TRBD2. The specimen sequenced was PBMCs or T cells enriched from blood (not recorded which). The receptor comes from a man aged 40-49 years who had recovered from COVID-19. The CDR3 coding sequence is TGTGCCACCGAGGACAGTCTAGCGGGAGGCTACGAGCAGTACTTC. It yields the protein CATEDSLAGGYEQYF.